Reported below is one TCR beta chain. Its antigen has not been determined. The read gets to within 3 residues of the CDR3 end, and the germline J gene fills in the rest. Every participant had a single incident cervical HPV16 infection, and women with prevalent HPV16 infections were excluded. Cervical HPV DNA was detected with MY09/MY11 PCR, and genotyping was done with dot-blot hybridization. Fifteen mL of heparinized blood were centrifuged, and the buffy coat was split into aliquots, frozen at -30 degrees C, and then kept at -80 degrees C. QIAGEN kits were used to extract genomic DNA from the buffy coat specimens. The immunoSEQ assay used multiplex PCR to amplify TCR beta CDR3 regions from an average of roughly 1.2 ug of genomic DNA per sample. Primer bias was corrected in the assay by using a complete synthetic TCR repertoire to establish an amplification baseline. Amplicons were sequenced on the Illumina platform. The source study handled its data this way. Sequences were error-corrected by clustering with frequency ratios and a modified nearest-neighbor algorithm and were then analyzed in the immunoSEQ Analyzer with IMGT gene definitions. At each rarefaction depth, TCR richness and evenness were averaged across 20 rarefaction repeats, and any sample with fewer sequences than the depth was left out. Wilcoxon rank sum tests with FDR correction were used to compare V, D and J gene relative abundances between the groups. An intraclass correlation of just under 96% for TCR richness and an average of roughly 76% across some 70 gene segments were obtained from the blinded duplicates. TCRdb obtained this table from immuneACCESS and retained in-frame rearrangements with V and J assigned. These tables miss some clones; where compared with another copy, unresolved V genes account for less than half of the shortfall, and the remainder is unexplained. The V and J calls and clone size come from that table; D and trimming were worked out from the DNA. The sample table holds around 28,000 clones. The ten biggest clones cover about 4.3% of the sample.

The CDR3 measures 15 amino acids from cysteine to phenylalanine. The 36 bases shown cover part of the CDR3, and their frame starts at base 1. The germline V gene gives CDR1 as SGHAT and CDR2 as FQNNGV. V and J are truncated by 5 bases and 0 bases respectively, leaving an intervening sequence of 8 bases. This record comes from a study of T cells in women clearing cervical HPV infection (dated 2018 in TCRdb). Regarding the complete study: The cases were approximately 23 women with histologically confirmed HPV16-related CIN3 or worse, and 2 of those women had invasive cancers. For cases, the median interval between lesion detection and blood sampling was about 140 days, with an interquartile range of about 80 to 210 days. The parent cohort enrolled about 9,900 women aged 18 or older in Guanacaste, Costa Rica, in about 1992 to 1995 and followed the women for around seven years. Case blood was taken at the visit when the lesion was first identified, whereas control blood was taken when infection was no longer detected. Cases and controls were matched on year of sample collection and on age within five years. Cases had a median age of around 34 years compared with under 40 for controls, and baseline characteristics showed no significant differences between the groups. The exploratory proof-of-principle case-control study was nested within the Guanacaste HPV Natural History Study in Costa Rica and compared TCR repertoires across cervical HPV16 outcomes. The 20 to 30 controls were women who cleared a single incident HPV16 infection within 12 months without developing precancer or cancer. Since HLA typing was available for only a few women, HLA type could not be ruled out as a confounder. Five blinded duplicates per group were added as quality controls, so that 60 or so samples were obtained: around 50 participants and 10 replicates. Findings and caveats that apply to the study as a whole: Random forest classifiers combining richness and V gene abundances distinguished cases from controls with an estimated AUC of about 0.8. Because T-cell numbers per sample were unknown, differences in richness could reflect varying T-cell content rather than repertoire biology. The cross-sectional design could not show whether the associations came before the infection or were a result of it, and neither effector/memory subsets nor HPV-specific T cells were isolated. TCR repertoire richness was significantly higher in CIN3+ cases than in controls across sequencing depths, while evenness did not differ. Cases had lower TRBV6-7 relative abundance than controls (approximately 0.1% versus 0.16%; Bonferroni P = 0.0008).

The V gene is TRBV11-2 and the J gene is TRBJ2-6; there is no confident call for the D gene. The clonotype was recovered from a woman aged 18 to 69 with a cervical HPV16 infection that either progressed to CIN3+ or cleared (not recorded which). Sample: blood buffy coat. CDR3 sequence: CASSRLYSGANVLTF. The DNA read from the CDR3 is TGTGCCAGCAGCCGACTGTACTCTGGGGCCAACGTC.